The 18 T cell receptor beta chains presented below share a single source sample, sequenced in a study of blood T cell repertoires in COVID-19. Generated by immunoSEQ multiplex PCR, the TCRdb table keeps only in-frame clones and is missing some. The sample holds around 440,000 clones, roughly 88% seen once. Material for sequencing was peripheral blood. The receptor set was obtained from a woman in her fifties or sixties with COVID-19, enrolled during active disease.

The table lists this clone with a count of one. This chain links TRBV10-2 with TRBJ2-2, with D perhaps TRBD2 (5 bases). Germline lookup yields CDR1 WSHSY and CDR2 SAAADI. CDR3 length equals 14 residues. Trimming removed 2 bases from V and 4 bases from J, with 8 bases in between. The CDR3 loop reads CASSEHEGTGELFF. The CDR3, as DNA: TGCGCCAGCAGTGAGCACGAGGGCACCGGGGAGCTGTTTTTT.

This sequence joins TRBV3-1 (or the pseudogene TRBV3-2) and TRBJ2-7; D remains ambiguous. CDR1 is LGHDT, CDR2 YNNKEL, per germline (reference sequence). This CDR3 spans 12 amino acids. Trimming left V 1 base short and J 5 bases short, with 6 bases between. In DNA form, the CDR3 reads TGTGCCAGCAGCCAAGTGGCGGACGAGCAGTACTTC. This gives the protein CASSQVADEQYF.

This clone was detected once. The rearrangement links TRBV7-9 to TRBJ2-1; weak D call: TRBD2 (6 bases). V lost 4 bases to trimming and J lost 4 bases, with 14 bases between them. The germline V gene encodes CDR1 SEHNR and CDR2 FQNEAQ (reference sequence). This CDR3 contains 15 residues. The CDR3 coding sequence is TGTGCCAGCAGCTCCCCGGGACTGAAGTACAATGAGCAGTTCTTC. It codes for CASSSPGLKYNEQFF.

This chain connects TRBV9 to TRBJ2-3; maybe TRBD1 (5 bases). The CDR3 consists of 17 residues. Germline-derived CDR1 and CDR2 are SGDLS and YYNGEE. V was shortened by 3 bases and J by 0 bases, with 17 bases between the two germline ends. In DNA, the CDR3 is TGTGCCAGCAGCGACCCCCCTGGGGCGGTTAGCACAGATACGCAGTATTTT. This gives the protein CASSDPPGAVSTDTQYF.

V is TRBV11-1 and J is TRBJ2-1; D unclear. CDR3 length: 14 residues. CDR1 and CDR2 (germline): SGHAT, FQDESV (reference sequence). The V end lost 0 bases, the J end lost 4 bases, and 7 bases lay between the germline ends. DNA of the CDR3: TGTGCCAGCAGCTTAGCGAGAAAGTACAATGAGCAGTTCTTC. Translating it yields CASSLARKYNEQFF.

The genes are TRBV10-2 and TRBJ2-7; weak D call: TRBD2 (6 bases). This CDR3 comprises 15 residues. V was pared by 0 bases and J by 1 base, with 10 bases between. Germline CDR1 WSHSY, CDR2 SAAADI. The CDR3 sequence is CASSESGGSSYEQYF. The CDR3 nucleotides are TGCGCCAGCAGTGAGTCGGGGGGTTCTTCCTACGAGCAGTACTTC.

This clone was counted once. The chain combines TRBV25-1 with TRBJ1-1; possibly TRBD1 for D (6 bases). Germline CDR1 is MGHDK and CDR2 is SYGVNS. The CDR3 loop spans 15 amino acids. Trimming left V 3 bases short and J 1 base short, with 12 bases between. CDR3 sequence: CASSDRGWANTEAFF. CDR3 nucleotide sequence: TGTGCCAGCAGTGACAGGGGATGGGCGAACACTGAAGCTTTCTTT. Looking up the rest from reference TRBV25-1 and TRBJ1-1 gives the full variable domain: EADIYQTPRYLVIGTGKKITLECSQTMGHDKMYWYQQDPGMELHLIHYSYGVNSTEKGDLSSESTVSRIRTEHFPLTLESARPSHTSQYLCASSDRGWANTEAFFGQGTRLTVV.

The genes are TRBV7-9 and TRBJ2-2; 10 positions match TRBD2. The junction had 3 bases not matched to a gene; V was cut back by 5 bases and J by 6 bases. This CDR3 has 14 residues. CDR1 and CDR2 (germline): SEHNR, FQNEAQ (reference sequence). The CDR3 sequence is CASSTGTSAGELFF. The CDR3, as DNA: TGTGCCAGCAGCACCGGGACTAGCGCCGGGGAGCTGTTTTTT.

This clone was counted a single time. The chain has TRBV6-1 and TRBJ2-3, with 9 bases matching TRBD1. Germline CDR1 is MNHNS and CDR2 is SASEGT. There are 15 residues in the CDR3. V gave up 7 bases and J gave up 3 bases; unmatched junction bases: 8. The DNA for the CDR3 is TGTGCCAGCACCGAAACCGGGACAGGGACAGATACGCAGTATTTT. Protein sequence: CASTETGTGTDTQYF.

This chain connects TRBV5-1 to TRBJ2-3; tentatively, D is TRBD2 (7 bases). Trimming took off 1 base at V and 0 bases at J, with 9 bases between the two ends. Germline V gives CDR1 SGHRS, CDR2 YFSETQ. This CDR3 has 15 residues. DNA of the CDR3: TGCGCCAGCAGCTTGTGGGGGGGCAGCACAGATACGCAGTATTTT. Translation: CASSLWGGSTDTQYF.

V and J are TRBV4-1 and TRBJ2-7; D remains unclear. Germline loops: CDR1 MGHRA, CDR2 YSYEKL. The germline V and J ends were trimmed by 1 base and 2 bases, with 9 bases remaining between them. The CDR3 is 14 residues long. CDR3 protein: CASSQVSGAYEQYF. The CDR3 nucleotides are TGCGCCAGCAGCCAAGTATCGGGTGCCTACGAGCAGTACTTC.

The chain recombines TRBV28 with TRBJ1-5; 7 bases agree with TRBD1. The CDR3 has 15 amino acids. Trimming took 5 bases from V and 5 from J; bases not matched to a gene: 9. CDR1 and CDR2 (germline): MDHEN, SYDVKM. The CDR3 loop reads CASSPRGRGDQPQHF. The CDR3 region has the DNA TGTGCCAGCAGTCCCCGGGGCAGGGGGGATCAGCCCCAGCATTTT.

This chain links TRBV19 with TRBJ1-5, with TRBD1 as a possible D gene (5 bases). Germline CDR1 and CDR2: LNHDA and SQIVND (reference sequence). The CDR3 loop spans 13 amino acids. V lost 5 bases to trimming and J lost 6 bases, with 11 bases between them. The CDR3 DNA reads as TGTGCCAGTAGTGAGCAGGGCGGTCAGCCCCAGCATTTT. It codes for CASSEQGGQPQHF.

This chain connects TRBV5-1 to TRBJ1-4, with 7 bases that match TRBD1. The CDR3 runs to 14 residues. Germline V gene data show CDR1 as SGHRS and CDR2 as YFSETQ. V dropped 4 bases and J dropped 7; count of bases not matched to a gene: 7. The CDR3 bases are TGCGCCAGCAGCCAGACAGGGTACGCTGAAAAACTGTTTTTT. This codes for CASSQTGYAEKLFF.

The gene calls are TRBV6-4 and TRBJ2-7; 7 bases match TRBD2. The CDR3 sequence is 15 residues long. Germline trimming cut 5 bases from V and 0 bases from J; bases unmatched to any gene: 7. Germline V gene data show CDR1 as MRHNA and CDR2 as SNTAGT. Written as DNA, the CDR3 is TGTGCCAGCAGTCCCGCAGCGGGGCCCTCCTACGAGCAGTACTTC. Its translation is CASSPAAGPSYEQYF.

This chain joins TRBV7-2 and TRBJ2-5, with D possibly matching TRBD2 (7 bases). Germline values: CDR1 SGHTA, CDR2 FQGNSA. The CDR3 is 15 residues long. Trimming pared 5 bases from V and 4 bases from J, leaving 17 bases between. The CDR3 DNA sequence: TGTGCCAGCAGCCTTGGGCTCGGGGGGCGAGAGACCCAGTACTTC. Protein sequence: CASSLGLGGRETQYF.

Comment on this clone: The sample contains more than one DNA sequence encoding this CDR3. The CDR3 sequence is CASSPGTGDEQYF. Written as DNA, the CDR3 is TGTGCCAGCTCACCCGGGACAGGCGACGAGCAGTACTTC. The chain carries TRBV18 and TRBJ2-7, with TRBD1 identical over 8 bases. Germline-derived CDR1 and CDR2 are KGHSH and LQKENI. The CDR3 consists of 13 residues. V shed 3 bases and J 5 bases; nucleotides not matched to a gene: 3.

The gene calls are TRBV9 and TRBJ2-2, with no clear D. V lost 0 bases, J lost 3 bases, and 3 bases lay in between. In germline, CDR1 is SGDLS, CDR2 YYNGEE. The CDR3 loop spans 13 amino acids. In DNA, the CDR3 is TGTGCCAGCAGCGTAGGCGACACCGGGGAGCTGTTTTTT. It is translated as CASSVGDTGELFF.